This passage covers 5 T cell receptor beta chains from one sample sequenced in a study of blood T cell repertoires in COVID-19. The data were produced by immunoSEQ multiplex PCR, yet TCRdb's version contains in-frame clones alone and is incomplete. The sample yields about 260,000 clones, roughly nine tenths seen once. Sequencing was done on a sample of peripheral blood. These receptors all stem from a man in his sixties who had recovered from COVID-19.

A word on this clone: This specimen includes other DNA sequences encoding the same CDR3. This CDR3 is CASSVGQSNEKLFF. The CDR3 coding sequence is TGTGCCAGCAGCGTAGGGCAGTCCAATGAAAAACTGTTTTTT. The chain combines TRBV9 with TRBJ1-4, with D unclear. The ends were cut back, 0 bases at V and 5 bases at J, with 8 bases in the middle. The V gene's germline CDR1 is SGDLS and CDR2 YYNGEE. The CDR3 is made up of 14 amino acids.

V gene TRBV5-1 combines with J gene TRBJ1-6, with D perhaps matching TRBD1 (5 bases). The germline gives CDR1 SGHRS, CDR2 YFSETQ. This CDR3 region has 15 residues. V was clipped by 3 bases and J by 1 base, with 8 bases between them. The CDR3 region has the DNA TGCGCCAGCAGCTGGGGGGATTCCTATAATTCACCCCTCCACTTT. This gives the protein CASSWGDSYNSPLHF. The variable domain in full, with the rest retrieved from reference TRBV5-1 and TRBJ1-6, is KAGVTQTPRYLIKTRGQQVTLSCSPISGHRSVSWYQQTPGQGLQFLFEYFSETQRNKGNFPGRFSGRQFSNSRSEMNVSTLELGDSALYLCASSWGDSYNSPLHFGNGTRLTVT.

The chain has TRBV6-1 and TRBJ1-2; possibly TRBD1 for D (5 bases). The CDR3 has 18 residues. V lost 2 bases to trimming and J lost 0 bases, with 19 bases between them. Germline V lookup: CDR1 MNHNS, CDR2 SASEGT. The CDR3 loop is CASSERRGRDLTNYGYTF. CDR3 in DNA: TGTGCCAGCAGTGAAAGGCGGGGCAGGGACCTAACTAACTATGGCTACACCTTC.

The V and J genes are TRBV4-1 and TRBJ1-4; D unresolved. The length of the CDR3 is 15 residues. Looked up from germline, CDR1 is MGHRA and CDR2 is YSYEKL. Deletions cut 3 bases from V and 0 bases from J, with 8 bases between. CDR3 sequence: CASSQGEATNEKLFF. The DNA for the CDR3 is TGCGCCAGCAGCCAGGGAGAGGCAACTAATGAAAAACTGTTTTTT.

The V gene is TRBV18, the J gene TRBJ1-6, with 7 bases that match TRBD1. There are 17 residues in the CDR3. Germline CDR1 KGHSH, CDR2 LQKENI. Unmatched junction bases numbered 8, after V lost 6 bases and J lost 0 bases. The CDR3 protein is CASSLDRSGSYNSPLHF. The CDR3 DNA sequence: TGTGCCAGCTCTCTGGACAGGTCAGGCTCCTATAATTCACCCCTCCACTTT. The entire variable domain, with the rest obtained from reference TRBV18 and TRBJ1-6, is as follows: NAGVMQNPRHLVRRRGQEARLRCSPMKGHSHVYWYRQLPEEGLKFMVYLQKENIIDESGMPKERFSAEFPKEGPSILRIQQVVRGDSAAYFCASSLDRSGSYNSPLHFGNGTRLTVT.